This T cell receptor (beta chain) stems from a study of blood T cell repertoires in COVID-19. Whole-study context: Acute and convalescent COVID-19 specimens originated in the United States, Italy and Spain. Sample material is recorded as cDNA or gDNA derived from T cells, B-cell-depleted T cells, or PBMCs.

Germline V gene data show CDR1 as SGHRS and CDR2 as YFSETQ. The CDR3 runs to 14 residues. V was clipped by 4 bases and J by 0 bases; unmatched bases: 4. Generated by immunoSEQ multiplex PCR, the TCRdb table keeps only in-frame clones and is missing some. The table includes 130,000 to 150,000 clones, about four fifths detected once. The specimen was peripheral blood. The origin of this receptor is a woman of 80 years or more in a cohort sampled during active or convalescent COVID-19. This rearrangement joins TRBV5-1 to TRBJ2-7; 7 bases align to TRBD1. CDR3 region: CASSQGQVSYEQYF. The CDR3 nucleotides read TGCGCCAGCAGCCAAGGACAGGTCTCCTACGAGCAGTACTTC.